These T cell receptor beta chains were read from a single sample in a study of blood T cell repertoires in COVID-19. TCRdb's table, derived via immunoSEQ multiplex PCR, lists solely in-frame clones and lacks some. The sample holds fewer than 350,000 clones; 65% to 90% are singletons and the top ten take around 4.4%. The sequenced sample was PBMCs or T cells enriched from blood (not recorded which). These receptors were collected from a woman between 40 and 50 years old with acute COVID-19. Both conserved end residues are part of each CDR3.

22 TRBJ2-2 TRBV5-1 CASSLAVYIYMGQGLRAGELFF
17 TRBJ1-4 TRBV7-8 CASSLAGGVPTNEKLFF
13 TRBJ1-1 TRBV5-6 CASSLRAGTEAFF
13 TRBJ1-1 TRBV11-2 CASSFDRNTEAFF
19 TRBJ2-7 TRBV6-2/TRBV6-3 CASSYSTGTSGTLSHEQYF
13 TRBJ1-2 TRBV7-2 CASSFDRNYGYTF
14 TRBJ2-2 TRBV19 CASSRDYLNGELFF
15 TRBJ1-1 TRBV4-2 CASSQEGGWNTEAFF
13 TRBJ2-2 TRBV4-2 CASSPRGFGELFF
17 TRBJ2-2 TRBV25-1 CASSEPGLAGLTGELFF
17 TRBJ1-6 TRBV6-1 CASSVSPQGDQNSPLHF
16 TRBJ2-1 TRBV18 CASSTGLAGATHEQFF
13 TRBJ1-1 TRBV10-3 CAISVGQNTEAFF
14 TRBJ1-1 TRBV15 CATRSGDRGTEAFF
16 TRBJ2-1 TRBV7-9 CASSPRTSGGPGEQFF
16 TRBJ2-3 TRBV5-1 CASSSGLAGVGDTQYF
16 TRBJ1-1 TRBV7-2 CASSLSPTDSTTEAFF
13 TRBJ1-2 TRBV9 CASSVIQEEGYTF
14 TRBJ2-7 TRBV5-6 CASSLGRGNYEQYF
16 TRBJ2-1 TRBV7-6 CASSPQSRDNYNEQFF
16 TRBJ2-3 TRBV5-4 CASSFTSGSPADTQYF
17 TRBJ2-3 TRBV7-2 CASSFRTGTFGTDTQYF
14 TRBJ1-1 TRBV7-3 CASSQTGANTEAFF
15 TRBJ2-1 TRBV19 CASSLAGVKSDEQFF
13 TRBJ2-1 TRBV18 CASSPGQGSEQFF
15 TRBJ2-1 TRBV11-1 CASSSGQGSYNEQFF
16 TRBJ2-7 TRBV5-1 CASSRDRGGVFGEQYF
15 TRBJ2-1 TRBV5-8 CASPRPRDSYNEQFF
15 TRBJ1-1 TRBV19 CASSMDSTEDTEAFF
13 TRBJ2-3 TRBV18 CASSLTGADTQYF
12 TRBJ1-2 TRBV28 CASSQWNYGYTF
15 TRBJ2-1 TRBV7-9 CASSPGLATYNEQFF